This T cell receptor (beta chain) came from a study of cytomegalovirus exposure and HLA in healthy donors. Findings and caveats of the study: A cluster of highly shared sequence variants was likely a sequencing artifact. Investigators reported around 150 TCR beta chains as tied to cytomegalovirus.

The PCR contained 60 Vbeta and 13 Jbeta primers. Generated by immunoSEQ multiplex PCR, the TCRdb table keeps only in-frame clones and is missing some. The sample holds tens of thousands of clones. Note on this clone: Its antigen remains unidentified.

Trimming shortened V by 7 bases and J by 6 bases, and 13 bases separated the two germline ends. CDR3 size: 13 residues. Germline V gene data show CDR1 as SNHLY and CDR2 as FYNNEI. The specimen sequenced was PBMCs. The TCR was taken from a male donor in good health and CMV-seronegative. The chain joins TRBV2 to TRBJ1-5; perhaps TRBD1 as D (6 bases). For the CDR3, the DNA is TGTGCCAGCAATAGAAGGGGGACTCAGCCCCAGCATTTT. This gives the protein CASNRRGTQPQHF.